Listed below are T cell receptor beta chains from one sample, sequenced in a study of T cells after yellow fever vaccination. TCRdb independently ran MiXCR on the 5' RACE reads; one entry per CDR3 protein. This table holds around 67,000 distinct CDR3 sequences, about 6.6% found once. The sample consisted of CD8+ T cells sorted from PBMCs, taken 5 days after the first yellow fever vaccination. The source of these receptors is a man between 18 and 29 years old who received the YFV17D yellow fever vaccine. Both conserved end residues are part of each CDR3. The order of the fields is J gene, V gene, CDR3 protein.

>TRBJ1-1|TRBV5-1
CASSWGWGTEAFF
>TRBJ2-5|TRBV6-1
CASSPLAGGPQETQYF
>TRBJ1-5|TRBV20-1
CSAGGPDRGTQPQHF
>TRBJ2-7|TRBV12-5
CASGFAYEQYF
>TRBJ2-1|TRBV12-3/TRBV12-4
CASSPGTGDNNEQFF
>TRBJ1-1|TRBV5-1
CASSFRRTGGTEAFF
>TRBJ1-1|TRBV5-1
CASTSELREAFF
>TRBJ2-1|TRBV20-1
CSAKGLAGGGNEQFF
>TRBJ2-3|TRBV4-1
CASSLRDSNTDTQYF
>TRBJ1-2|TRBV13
CASSLAQGGYTF
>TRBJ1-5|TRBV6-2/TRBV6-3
CASSSGTGRQPQHF
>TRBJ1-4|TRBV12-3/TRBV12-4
CASRDGNEKLFF
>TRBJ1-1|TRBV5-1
CASSLAGGMNTEAFF
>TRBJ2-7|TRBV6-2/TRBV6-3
CATAGGVYEQYF
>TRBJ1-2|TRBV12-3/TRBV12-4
CASTEGGRYGYTF
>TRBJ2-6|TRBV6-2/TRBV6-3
CASSYFGPRGANVLTF
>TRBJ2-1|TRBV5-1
CASSLDDEQFF
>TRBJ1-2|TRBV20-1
CSARRTGSNLYGYTF
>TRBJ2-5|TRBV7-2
CASSPGLGRGETQYF
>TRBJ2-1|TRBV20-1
CSASLASYNEQFF
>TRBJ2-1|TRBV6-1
CASSRQGFYNEQFF